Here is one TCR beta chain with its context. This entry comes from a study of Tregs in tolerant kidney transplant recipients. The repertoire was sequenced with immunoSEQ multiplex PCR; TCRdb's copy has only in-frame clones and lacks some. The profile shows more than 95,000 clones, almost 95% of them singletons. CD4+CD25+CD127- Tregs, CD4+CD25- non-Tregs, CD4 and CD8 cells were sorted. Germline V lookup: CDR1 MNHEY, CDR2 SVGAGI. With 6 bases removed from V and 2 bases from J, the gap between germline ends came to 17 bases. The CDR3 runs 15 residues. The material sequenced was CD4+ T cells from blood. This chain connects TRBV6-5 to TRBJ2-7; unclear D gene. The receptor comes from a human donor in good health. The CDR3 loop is CASRANPPPPYEQYF. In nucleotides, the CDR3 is TGTGCCAGCAGGGCAAACCCCCCCCCACCCTACGAGCAGTACTTC.